This T cell receptor (beta chain) was sequenced for a study of T cells in Graves' hyperthyroidism and ophthalmopathy. Overall study findings and caveats: The model made its ophthalmopathy prediction, and onset followed a median approximately six months later.

The ends lost 6 bases at V and 7 bases at J; junction bases unmatched: 18. There are 17 residues in the CDR3. CDR1 and CDR2 (germline): SEHNR, FQNEAQ (reference sequence). Amplification of TCR beta CDR3 regions used RNA as the template. The study used the HTBI primer set for a first-round RT-PCR of the TCR CDR3. TCRdb fed the multiplex PCR reads into MiXCR, producing one record per CDR3 protein. The table has 500,000 to 600,000 distinct CDR3 sequences, 16% seen once. There are a few counts of this clonotype. Its antigen is not known. The specimen was blood. This sequence was found in a woman younger than 35 with Graves' hyperthyroidism. The J gene is TRBJ2-1, the V gene TRBV7-9, with TRBD1 matching 7 bases. In DNA, the CDR3 is TGTGCCAGCAGACAGACAGGGATAGAAGCGCGAAGAAATGAGCAGTTCTTC. Protein sequence: CASRQTGIEARRNEQFF.